This TCR beta chain was profiled in a study of OX40 agonist ivuxolimab in advanced cancers. Study overall: Among those treated, three patients had partial responses, one with hepatocellular carcinoma and two with cutaneous melanoma. Study observations and caveats: Clones of CD4+ and CD8+ blood T cells grew by week 6 at doses of 0.1 to 3.0 mg/kg.

Sequencing was performed with immunoSEQ multiplex PCR; in TCRdb, only in-frame clones are kept and a portion is missing. The sample records around 55,000 clones, approximately 80% being singletons. As to this clone: What it binds is unknown. Relative to the germline gene, one junction end is altered; a read error may explain this.

Germline CDR1 and CDR2: MNHNS and SASEGT. The CDR3 spans 15 residues. The sample here was CD4+ or CD8+ T cells sorted from blood, taken in a trial of the OX40 agonist ivuxolimab. This clonotype was sampled from an adult with an advanced solid tumor such as melanoma, head and neck, liver or kidney cancer. The chain carries TRBV6-1 and TRBJ2-5; D is undetermined. The CDR3 spells CASGDQSTFQETQYF. The CDR3 DNA reads TGTGCCAGCGGTGATCAGTCTACCTTCCAAGAGACCCAGTACTTC.